Each of the 10 T cell receptor beta chains below was sequenced from the same sample in a study of beta chain features in type 1 diabetes (dated by TCRdb to the late 2010s). Libraries were prepared through the immunoSEQ multiplex PCR assay. All of the isolated RNA was reverse transcribed with the High Capacity cDNA Reverse Transcription Kit, so expressed TCRB transcripts were sequenced. As stored in TCRdb, this immuneACCESS dataset retains in-frame rearrangements with V and J assigned. A fraction of the clones does not appear; measured against another copy, unresolved V genes explain less than half of the discrepancy, and the remainder lacks a known reason. The sample yields about 650,000 clones; under 15% were counted once. Together, the top ten hold 0.095% to 0.15% of the sample. Beyond this particular receptor, the publication reports: Type 1 diabetes patients showed a moderate but significant shortening of TCRB CDR3 length in all four CD4+ subsets.

Their antigens are not known. The sample comprised naive CD4+ T cells from blood. The cell subset or site label corresponds to: true naive CD4+ T cells. Receptors were obtained from a young man with type 1 diabetes.

This clone showed up just a few times. The V gene is TRBV30, the J gene TRBJ2-5; 7 bases are a match to TRBD1. Germline V gene lookup returns CDR1 GTSNPN and CDR2 SVGIG (reference sequence). There are 15 residues in the CDR3. The V and J ends lost 3 bases and 3 bases, in that order; junction bases with no gene match: 10. CDR3 loop: CAWSWDSSAKETQYF. The CDR3 region has the DNA TGTGCCTGGAGCTGGGACAGCTCAGCGAAAGAGACCCAGTACTTC.

The rearrangement uses TRBV6-6 and TRBJ1-2; D uncertain. CDR1 and CDR2 from the germline V gene are MNHNY and SVGAGI (reference sequence). There are 11 residues in the CDR3. Trimming removed 2 bases at V and 6 bases at J, with 4 bases between. The CDR3 bases are TGTGCCAGCAGTTACCAGGATGGCTACACCTTC. This encodes CASSYQDGYTF.

This clone was counted between two and nine times. V gene TRBV29-1 combines with J gene TRBJ1-2; D gene ambiguous. The CDR3 is made up of 12 amino acids. Germline values: CDR1 SQVTM, CDR2 ANQGSEA. V was trimmed by 3 bases and J by 2 bases, leaving 7 bases between them. CDR3 bases: TGCAGCGTTGACAAGGAGAACTATGGCTACACCTTC. The encoded protein is CSVDKENYGYTF.

This clone was detected only a few times. The J gene is TRBJ2-7, the V gene TRBV6-5, with D perhaps matching TRBD1 or TRBD2 (5 bases each). The V gene's germline CDR1 is MNHEY and CDR2 SVGAGI. V was cut by 0 bases and J by 5 bases, with 14 bases left in between. The CDR3 has 15 amino acids. The CDR3 region has the DNA TGTGCCAGCAGTTACTCGAGGGGTTTCAGGAACGAGCAGTACTTC. This gives the protein CASSYSRGFRNEQYF.

In its sample, this clone was seen a few times. This chain uses TRBV7-2 with TRBJ2-7; a possible D gene is TRBD2 (6 bases). Germline CDR1 reads SGHTA; CDR2 reads FQGNSA. V dropped 4 bases and J dropped 2 bases, with 12 bases sitting between them. This CDR3 has 14 residues. The CDR3 reads CASSYGGPPYEQYF. CDR3 nucleotides: TGTGCCAGCAGCTACGGGGGTCCCCCCTACGAGCAGTACTTC.

The rearrangement uses TRBV5-6 and TRBJ1-2, with a weak D call TRBD1 (6 bases). This CDR3 has 13 amino acids. With 1 base removed from V and 6 bases from J, the gap between germline ends came to 10 bases. Germline values: CDR1 SGHDT, CDR2 YYEEEE. DNA for the CDR3: TGTGCCAGCAGCTTGTGGGGGGCGGATGGCTACACCTTC. It codes for CASSLWGADGYTF.

In the case of this clone: Other DNA sequences in this sample translate to the same CDR3. The chain has TRBV7-2 and TRBJ2-3; D is unresolved. Looked up from germline, CDR1 is SGHTA and CDR2 is FQGNSA. CDR3 length equals 11 residues. V shed 2 bases and J shed 8 bases, with 5 bases lying between them. CDR3 coding DNA: TGTGCCAGCAGCTTAACGGGTACGCAGTATTTT. This translates into CASSLTGTQYF.

This clone was counted only a few times. V is TRBV25-1 and J is TRBJ2-3; possible D gene TRBD1, 6 bases. Germline values: CDR1 MGHDK, CDR2 SYGVNS. The V and J ends lost 3 bases and 6 bases respectively, with 19 bases between them. There are 16 residues in the CDR3. DNA of the CDR3: TGTGCCAGCAGTGATTATAGCAGGGGCCTTCTGGATACGCAGTATTTT. Translation: CASSDYSRGLLDTQYF.

This clone came up a few times. The V call is TRBV6-6, the J call TRBJ1-2; D is unclear. The germline gives CDR1 MNHNY, CDR2 SVGAGI (reference sequence). Between the trimmed V and J ends, which lost 5 bases and 1 base, there was a span of 11 bases. The CDR3 runs to 14 residues. CDR3 in amino acids: CASSPSFGNYGYTF. The CDR3 DNA is TGTGCCAGCAGTCCCTCCTTTGGTAACTATGGCTACACCTTC.

This clone was picked up a small number of times. For the CDR3, the DNA is TGTGCCAGCACCCAGGGGCGAACAGCTTCACCCCTCCACTTT. Translation: CASTQGRTASPLHF. This chain uses TRBV28 with TRBJ1-6, with TRBD1 as a possible D gene (6 bases). Germline V gene data show CDR1 as MDHEN and CDR2 as SYDVKM. The CDR3 contains 14 residues. Trimming took off 7 bases at V and 9 bases at J, with 16 bases between the two ends.